A selection of T cell receptor beta chains follows, all from one sample in a study of quantifying T cell responses using KT2 cells. TCRdb used MiXCR to reprocess the UMI-ligation and nested PCR reads, holding one entry per CDR3 protein. In the table there are about 53,000 distinct CDR3 sequences, more than 9% of which are singletons. The specimen sequenced was PBMCs spiked with cells of the T cell clone KT2. The source of these receptors is a human donor. Both conserved end residues are part of each CDR3.

v_gene	CDR3aa
TRBV6-2/TRBV6-3	CASSYYIGEPQHF
TRBV2	CASRERSLLYEQYF
TRBV6-6	CASSYSGGGTEAFF
TRBV5-1	CASSLEGRDTEAFF
TRBV6-5	CASSRTSGSPDTQYF
TRBV11-1	CASSSLGQGLKDTQYF
TRBV12-3/TRBV12-4	CASSLRHFQETQYF
TRBV7-2	CASSLNRGGDGYTF
TRBV6-1	CASSVGGEQYF
TRBV10-2	CASSAPGLKMSSYNEQFF
TRBV28	CASSLGGTGREQYF
TRBV9	CASSEGGGSSTDTQYF
TRBV5-6	CASSLVKVSGNTIYF
TRBV5-1	CASSLQGVDGYTF
TRBV20-1	CSARTTGGRETQYF
TRBV7-8	CASSPGSAYEQYF
TRBV18	CASSPSQEFEAFF
TRBV4-1	CASSHRTGITGANVLTF